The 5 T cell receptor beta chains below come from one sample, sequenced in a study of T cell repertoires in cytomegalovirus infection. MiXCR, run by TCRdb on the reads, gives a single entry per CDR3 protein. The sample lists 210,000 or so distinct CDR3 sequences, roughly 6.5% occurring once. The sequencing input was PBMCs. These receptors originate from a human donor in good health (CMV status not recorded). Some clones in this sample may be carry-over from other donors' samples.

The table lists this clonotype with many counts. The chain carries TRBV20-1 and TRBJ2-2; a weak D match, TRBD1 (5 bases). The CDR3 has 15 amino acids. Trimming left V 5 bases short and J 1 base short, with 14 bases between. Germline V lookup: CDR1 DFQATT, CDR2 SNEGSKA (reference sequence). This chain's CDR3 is CSARGQELNTGELFF. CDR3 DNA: TGCAGTGCTCGAGGACAAGAGTTGAACACCGGGGAGCTGTTTTTT.

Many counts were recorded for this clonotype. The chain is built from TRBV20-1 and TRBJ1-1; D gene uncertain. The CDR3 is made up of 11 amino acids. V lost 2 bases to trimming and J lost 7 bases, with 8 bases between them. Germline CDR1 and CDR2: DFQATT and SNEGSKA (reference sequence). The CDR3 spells CSARKSYEAFF. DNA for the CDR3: TGCAGTGCTAGAAAGAGTTATGAAGCTTTCTTT.

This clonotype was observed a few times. The CDR3 region is CSVEEKEGTEAFF. The CDR3, as DNA: TGCAGCGTTGAAGAAAAGGAGGGCACTGAAGCTTTCTTT. The chain couples TRBV29-1 to TRBJ1-1, with D hard to call. The CDR3 consists of 13 residues. Between the trimmed V and J ends, which lost 0 bases and 4 bases, there was a span of 9 bases. Germline V gene data show CDR1 as SQVTM and CDR2 as ANQGSEA.

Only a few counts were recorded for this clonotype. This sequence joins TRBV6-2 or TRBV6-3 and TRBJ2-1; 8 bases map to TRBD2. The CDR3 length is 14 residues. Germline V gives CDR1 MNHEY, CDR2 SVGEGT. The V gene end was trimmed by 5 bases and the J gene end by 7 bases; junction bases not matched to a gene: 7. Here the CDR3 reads CASSTQRGLNEQFF. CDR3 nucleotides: TGTGCCAGCAGTACGCAGCGGGGGTTGAATGAGCAGTTCTTC.

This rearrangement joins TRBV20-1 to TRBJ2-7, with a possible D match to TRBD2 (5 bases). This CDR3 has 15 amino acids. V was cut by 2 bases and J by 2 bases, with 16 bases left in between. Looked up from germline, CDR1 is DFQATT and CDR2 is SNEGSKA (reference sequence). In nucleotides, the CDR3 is TGCAGTGCTAGACTACATAGAGGGTCCCCCTACGAGCAGTACTTC. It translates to CSARLHRGSPYEQYF.